Listed below are T cell receptor beta chains from one sample, sequenced in a study of T-cell reconstitution after alpha-beta-depleted transplantation in children. TCRdb fed the PCR reads into MiXCR, producing one record per CDR3 protein. The sample has 780,000 or so distinct CDR3 sequences, roughly 15% seen once. The sequences come from PBMCs, mostly from graft donor cells, collected 360 days after TCRalphabeta/CD19-depleted stem cell transplant. The receptors here all came from a male patient younger than 18 who had a stem cell transplant for acute lymphoblastic leukemia, so the T cells may come from the graft donor. Each CDR3 is given with its conserved first and last residue. D genes are given only for firm matches. A clone size is listed for some rows: how often the clone was seen (once, few, many), or a class if it is expanded.

v_call: TRBV7-9; j_call: TRBJ2-5; d_call: -; clone_size: few; cdr3_nt: TGTGCCAGCACCCCGGAGGATGTCCAAGAGACCCAGTACTTC; cdr3_aa: CASTPEDVQETQYF
v_call: TRBV7-9; j_call: TRBJ1-4; d_call: -; clone_size: many; cdr3_nt: TGTGCCAGCACCGAGGGGGAAGATGAAAAACTGTTTTTT; cdr3_aa: CASTEGEDEKLFF
v_call: TRBV6-2/TRBV6-3; j_call: TRBJ2-6; d_call: -; clone_size: -; cdr3_nt: TGTGCCAGCAGCCGCCAGCGAGCAGTATCTGGGGCCAACGTCCTGACTTTC; cdr3_aa: CASSRQRAVSGANVLTF
v_call: TRBV9; j_call: TRBJ1-6; d_call: -; clone_size: few; cdr3_nt: TGTGCCAGCAGCCCTACCCGGATTGCGAATTCACCCCTCCACTTT; cdr3_aa: CASSPTRIANSPLHF
v_call: TRBV20-1; j_call: TRBJ2-7; d_call: -; clone_size: many; cdr3_nt: TGCAGTGCCGCCCAACGGGCCTCCTACGAGCAGTACTTC; cdr3_aa: CSAAQRASYEQYF
v_call: TRBV20-1; j_call: TRBJ2-1; d_call: -; clone_size: few; cdr3_nt: TGCAGTGCTAGTTTCTACAATGAGCAGTTCTTC; cdr3_aa: CSASFYNEQFF
v_call: TRBV6-5; j_call: TRBJ2-3; d_call: TRBD2; clone_size: few; cdr3_nt: TGTGCCAGCAGTTACGACACTAGCGGGAGTCTGGGAGCAGATACGCAGTATTTT; cdr3_aa: CASSYDTSGSLGADTQYF
v_call: TRBV4-1; j_call: TRBJ1-6; d_call: -; clone_size: -; cdr3_nt: TGCGCCAGCAGCCAATTTGGGGGGAGGGATTCACCCCTCCACTTT; cdr3_aa: CASSQFGGRDSPLHF
v_call: TRBV18; j_call: TRBJ2-7; d_call: -; clone_size: few; cdr3_nt: TGTGCCAGCTCACCAGTGGGCCTGGCGGGCTACGAGCAGTACTTC; cdr3_aa: CASSPVGLAGYEQYF
v_call: TRBV11-1; j_call: TRBJ2-2; d_call: -; clone_size: -; cdr3_nt: TGTGCCAGCAGCTTAGGGGAAGAGGGGACTTCCAACACCGGGGAGCTGTTTTTT; cdr3_aa: CASSLGEEGTSNTGELFF
v_call: TRBV29-1; j_call: TRBJ2-6; d_call: TRBD2; clone_size: few; cdr3_nt: TGCAGCGTCACCGGGTCTAGCGGGAGGGCTGGGGCCAACGTCCTGACTTTC; cdr3_aa: CSVTGSSGRAGANVLTF
v_call: TRBV15; j_call: TRBJ2-3; d_call: TRBD2; clone_size: few; cdr3_nt: TGTGCCACCAGCACCCGCCTAGCGGGAACCACAGATACGCAGTATTTT; cdr3_aa: CATSTRLAGTTDTQYF
v_call: TRBV20-1; j_call: TRBJ2-5; d_call: TRBD2; clone_size: -; cdr3_nt: TGCAGTGCTAGGGGACTAGCGGGAGCTAGGGAGACCCAGTACTTC; cdr3_aa: CSARGLAGARETQYF
v_call: TRBV5-1; j_call: TRBJ2-7; d_call: -; clone_size: many; cdr3_nt: TGCGCCAGCAGCTTGGGATCAGATACCTCGGAGCAGTACTTC; cdr3_aa: CASSLGSDTSEQYF
v_call: TRBV7-8; j_call: TRBJ1-1; d_call: TRBD1; clone_size: -; cdr3_nt: TGTGCCAGCAGCGTAGACCACAGGGGCCCCATGAACACTGAAGCTTTCTTT; cdr3_aa: CASSVDHRGPMNTEAFF
v_call: TRBV12-3/TRBV12-4; j_call: TRBJ2-2; d_call: TRBD2; clone_size: many; cdr3_nt: TGTGCCAGCAGCCGCCGGACTAGCGGTCGCACCGGGGAGCTGTTTTTT; cdr3_aa: CASSRRTSGRTGELFF
v_call: TRBV29-1; j_call: TRBJ2-2; d_call: -; clone_size: many; cdr3_nt: TGCAGCGTTGGTCCGCGGGACACCGGGGAGCTGTTTTTT; cdr3_aa: CSVGPRDTGELFF
v_call: TRBV19; j_call: TRBJ2-1; d_call: TRBD2; clone_size: -; cdr3_nt: TGTGCCAGTACCTCGACTAGCGGGCGGTACAATGAGCAGTTCTTC; cdr3_aa: CASTSTSGRYNEQFF
v_call: TRBV29-1; j_call: TRBJ2-1; d_call: TRBD2; clone_size: -; cdr3_nt: TGCAGCGTTGATGGACTAGCGGGACGCTCCTACAATGAGCAGTTCTTC; cdr3_aa: CSVDGLAGRSYNEQFF
v_call: TRBV20-1; j_call: TRBJ2-5; d_call: -; clone_size: few; cdr3_nt: TGCAGTGCTGGGACAGAGACCCAGTACTTC; cdr3_aa: CSAGTETQYF
v_call: TRBV24-1; j_call: TRBJ2-1; d_call: -; clone_size: -; cdr3_nt: TGTGCCACCAGTGATTTAGCCAGGACCAAAAAGTTCTTC; cdr3_aa: CATSDLARTKKFF
v_call: TRBV4-1; j_call: TRBJ1-5; d_call: -; clone_size: -; cdr3_nt: TGCGCCAGCAGCCAAGGGGACTGGGATAGCAATCAGCCCCAGCATTTT; cdr3_aa: CASSQGDWDSNQPQHF
v_call: TRBV4-1; j_call: TRBJ2-1; d_call: TRBD2; clone_size: -; cdr3_nt: TGCGCCAGCAGCCACTTCGGACTAGCGGGGAGCTCCTACAATGAGCAGTTCTTC; cdr3_aa: CASSHFGLAGSSYNEQFF
v_call: TRBV14; j_call: TRBJ2-2; d_call: TRBD2; clone_size: many; cdr3_nt: TGTGCCACCCCTTGCGGGGGGCGCAACACCGGGGAGCTGTTTTTT; cdr3_aa: CATPCGGRNTGELFF
v_call: TRBV5-1; j_call: TRBJ2-1; d_call: -; clone_size: many; cdr3_nt: TGCGCCAGCAGCTTGTTGGCCTACAATGAGCAGTTCTTC; cdr3_aa: CASSLLAYNEQFF
v_call: TRBV29-1; j_call: TRBJ2-1; d_call: TRBD2; clone_size: -; cdr3_nt: TGCAGCGTCGCGACTAGCAGAGCCTACAATGAGCAGTTCTTC; cdr3_aa: CSVATSRAYNEQFF
v_call: TRBV6-1; j_call: TRBJ2-7; d_call: TRBD1; clone_size: -; cdr3_nt: TGTGCCAGCGGAGACAGGGGGAGTACCTACGAGCAGTACTTC; cdr3_aa: CASGDRGSTYEQYF
v_call: TRBV30; j_call: TRBJ2-7; d_call: TRBD1; clone_size: -; cdr3_nt: TGTGCCTGCACTCGCTCGGACAGGGGGTTCTACGAGCAGTACTTC; cdr3_aa: CACTRSDRGFYEQYF
v_call: TRBV5-1; j_call: TRBJ2-2; d_call: TRBD2; clone_size: few; cdr3_nt: TGCGCCAGCAGCGCTCGGGGCCGGGGGGACACCGGGGAGCTGTTTTTT; cdr3_aa: CASSARGRGDTGELFF
v_call: TRBV20-1; j_call: TRBJ2-7; d_call: -; clone_size: few; cdr3_nt: TGCAGCTGTGCGGGCGTTGAGCGGGCGCTCCGAGTTCACCAATTTTACGAGCAGTACTTC; cdr3_aa: CSCAGVERALRVHQFYEQYF
v_call: TRBV6-1; j_call: TRBJ1-1; d_call: -; clone_size: -; cdr3_nt: TGTGCCAGCAGGCAAACAGAGGGCGCGACTGAAGCTTTCTTT; cdr3_aa: CASRQTEGATEAFF
v_call: TRBV29-1; j_call: TRBJ1-1; d_call: -; clone_size: many; cdr3_nt: TGCAGCGCTGGTGGAGGGAACACTGAAGCTTTCTTT; cdr3_aa: CSAGGGNTEAFF
v_call: TRBV10-3; j_call: TRBJ2-6; d_call: TRBD1; clone_size: few; cdr3_nt: TGTGCCATCAATGCGGACAGGGGATGGTCTGGGGCCAACGTCCTGACTTTC; cdr3_aa: CAINADRGWSGANVLTF
v_call: TRBV2; j_call: TRBJ1-5; d_call: TRBD1; clone_size: -; cdr3_nt: TGTGCCAGCATACAGGACAGGGGGGCCCCTAATCAGCCCCAGCATTTT; cdr3_aa: CASIQDRGAPNQPQHF
v_call: TRBV3-1; j_call: TRBJ2-2; d_call: -; clone_size: -; cdr3_nt: TGTGCCATCTGTTTACGGTTGGGGGCCGGGGAGCTGTTTTTT; cdr3_aa: CAICLRLGAGELFF